These T cell receptor beta chains were read from a single sample in a study of cytomegalovirus exposure and HLA in healthy donors. Here immunoSEQ multiplex PCR was the method, and the copy in TCRdb shows in-frame clones only, minus some. The table records approximately 170,000 clones, 70% to 90% of them present only once. Sequenced sample: PBMCs. Receptor source: a man aged 25 to 40 in good health and CMV-seropositive. CDR3s include the opening cysteine and the closing phenylalanine or tryptophan. A D gene is named only where the DNA matches it firmly. Rows may omit the clone size; those that give it use once, few, many or a size class.

abundance	d_gene	v_gene	j_gene	CDR3aa	CDR3nt
NA	TRBD1	TRBV30	TRBJ1-2	CAWSPGTGGYNGYTF	TGTGCCTGGAGTCCCGGGACAGGGGGTTATAATGGCTACACCTTC
few	NA	TRBV7-9	TRBJ1-3	CASSREGTIYF	TGTGCCAGCAGCCGAGAGGGCACCATATATTTT
NA	NA	TRBV2	TRBJ2-7	CASTYRASYEQYF	TGTGCCAGCACCTACAGGGCCTCCTACGAGCAGTACTTC
NA	NA	TRBV4-3	TRBJ1-2	CASSPSRGYTF	TGCGCCAGCAGCCCCTCTCGGGGCTACACCTTC
NA	TRBD1	TRBV27	TRBJ2-7	CASSSWTGSNEQYF	TGTGCCAGCAGTTCTTGGACAGGGAGCAACGAGCAGTACTTC
NA	TRBD2	TRBV29-1	TRBJ2-7	CSVEGRGDYEQYF	TGCAGCGTTGAAGGACGGGGGGATTACGAGCAGTACTTC
NA	NA	TRBV27	TRBJ2-1	CASQVGDRNEQFF	TGTGCCAGTCAAGTCGGGGATCGGAATGAGCAGTTCTTC
NA	TRBD2	TRBV9	TRBJ2-2	CASSLTSGGVNTGELFF	TGTGCCAGCAGCCTTACTAGCGGGGGGGTTAACACCGGGGAGCTGTTTTTT
NA	NA	TRBV9	TRBJ2-1	CASSVGGWGDEQFF	TGTGCCAGCAGCGTAGGCGGCTGGGGGGATGAGCAGTTCTTC
once	TRBD1	TRBV15	TRBJ1-5	CATSRPPGQGDQPQHF	TGTGCCACCAGCAGGCCGCCGGGACAGGGGGATCAGCCCCAGCATTTT
NA	NA	TRBV5-1	TRBJ1-1	CASSSYRAMNTEAFF	TGCGCCAGCAGCTCCTACAGGGCGATGAACACTGAAGCTTTCTTT
NA	NA	TRBV11-2	TRBJ2-1	CASNDYTNEQFF	TGTGCCAGCAACGACTATACCAATGAGCAGTTCTTC
few	TRBD1	TRBV7-9	TRBJ2-1	CASSLGYRVRDRADDEQFF	TGTGCCAGCAGCTTAGGCTATAGGGTCCGGGACAGGGCTGACGATGAGCAGTTCTTC
NA	TRBD1	TRBV10-3	TRBJ1-1	CAINQGAEAFF	TGTGCCATCAACCAGGGGGCTGAAGCTTTCTTT
NA	NA	TRBV19	TRBJ2-5	CASSIFQGPETQYF	TGTGCCAGTAGTATATTCCAGGGGCCAGAGACCCAGTACTTC
NA	NA	TRBV15	TRBJ1-5	CATSRALIREGVPSNQPQHF	TGTGCCACCAGCAGAGCCCTAATTAGGGAGGGGGTCCCGAGCAATCAGCCCCAGCATTTT
NA	TRBD1	TRBV6-1	TRBJ1-1	CASSEIRDRNTEAFF	TGTGCCAGCAGTGAAATAAGGGACAGGAACACTGAAGCTTTCTTT
NA	TRBD1	TRBV7-9	TRBJ1-4	CASSLRTGSTNEKLFF	TGTGCCAGCAGCTTACGGACAGGATCGACTAATGAAAAACTGTTTTTT
NA	TRBD2	TRBV7-9	TRBJ2-3	CASSLGGGNTDTQYF	TGTGCCAGCAGCTTAGGCGGGGGGAACACAGATACGCAGTATTTT
NA	NA	TRBV4-3	TRBJ1-6	CASSPLPDSPLHF	TGCGCCAGCAGCCCCTTACCGGATTCACCCCTCCACTTT
NA	TRBD1	TRBV6-1	TRBJ1-2	CASSTRTGGGGYTF	TGTGCCAGCAGTACCCGGACAGGGGGTGGCGGCTACACCTTC
NA	NA	TRBV25-1	TRBJ1-2	CASSVLRGSGYTF	TGTGCCAGCAGTGTGCTCAGGGGCTCTGGCTACACCTTC
NA	TRBD1	TRBV27	TRBJ1-5	CASSARVWQGAQPQHF	TGTGCCAGCAGTGCTCGAGTGTGGCAGGGGGCTCAGCCCCAGCATTTT
NA	NA	TRBV7-2	TRBJ1-1	CASSSRGSTEAFF	TGTGCCAGCAGCTCCAGGGGCAGCACTGAAGCTTTCTTT
once	TRBD1	TRBV7-9	TRBJ1-2	CASSSPTGGNDGYTF	TGTGCCAGCAGCTCCCCGACAGGGGGAAATGATGGCTACACCTTC
many	TRBD2	TRBV4-3	TRBJ2-7	CASSLGLENHEQYF	TGCGCCAGCAGCCTGGGACTAGAGAATCACGAGCAGTACTTC
NA	TRBD1	TRBV6-5	TRBJ2-7	CASKNRGLYF	TGTGCCAGCAAGAACAGGGGGCTGTACTTC